The rows below give T cell receptor beta chains drawn from one sample of a study of blood T cell repertoires in COVID-19. TCRdb's table, derived via immunoSEQ multiplex PCR, lists solely in-frame clones and lacks some. The sample consists of just over 150,000 clones, 80% of them appearing once. Sequenced material: peripheral blood. Every receptor here comes from a man aged 55 to 69 with acute or convalescent COVID-19. Each CDR3 is given with its conserved first and last residue. A D gene is named only where the DNA matches it firmly. Rows give clone size only sometimes, using once, few, many, or a class for an expanded clone.

clone_size j_call d_call v_call cdr3_nt cdr3_aa
NA TRBJ1-5 TRBD1 TRBV6-2/TRBV6-3 TGTGCCAGCAGCGGACCGGGACAGGGGTTTAGCAATCAGCCCCAGCATTTT CASSGPGQGFSNQPQHF
few TRBJ2-7 TRBD2 TRBV4-1 TGCGCCAGCAGCCAAGAAAGCGGGAGGAACTCCTACGAGCAGTACTTC CASSQESGRNSYEQYF
once TRBJ2-4 TRBD1 TRBV24-1 TGTGCCACGCCGAGGGGGCGGATACTAGCCAAAAACATTCAGTACTTC CATPRGRILAKNIQYF
NA TRBJ2-5 TRBD2 TRBV18 TGTGCCAGCTCCCGGACTAGCGGGGGTTACCAAGAGACCCAGTACTTC CASSRTSGGYQETQYF
NA TRBJ2-1 TRBD2 TRBV11-2 TGTGCCAGCAGCCCCGTAGCGGGAGGCGGAAATGAGCAGTTCTTC CASSPVAGGGNEQFF
NA TRBJ2-1 TRBD2 TRBV19 TGTGCCACAAAGCGGGGGGCGGGCAATGAGCAGTTCTTC CATKRGAGNEQFF
NA TRBJ1-2 NA TRBV28 TGTGCCAGCAGTTTGATGGGGGGTTACGGCTACACCTTC CASSLMGGYGYTF
NA TRBJ1-2 TRBD1 TRBV2 TGTGCCAGCAGTCCGACAGGGGTAGGGCATGGCTACACCTTC CASSPTGVGHGYTF
NA TRBJ2-7 NA TRBV4-2 TGTGCCAGCAGTCAACAAGATAGTACAGCAACAGCTCTACGCTACGAGCAGTACTTC CASSQQDSTATALRYEQYF
NA TRBJ2-5 TRBD1 TRBV6-5 TGTGCCAGCAGTTACTTAACAGGGGGCTTAGGAGAGACCCAGTACTTC CASSYLTGGLGETQYF
NA TRBJ1-1 NA TRBV29-1 TGCAGCGTTGGAGGGACGGCGGGGGGTGCTTTCTTT CSVGGTAGGAFF
NA TRBJ2-2 NA TRBV5-1 TGCGCCAGCAGCTTGGCCGGGCAGGGCGCCGGGGAGCTGTTTTTT CASSLAGQGAGELFF
NA TRBJ1-2 NA TRBV12-3/TRBV12-4 TGTGCCAGCAGTTTGGACAGAATTTATGGCTACACCTTC CASSLDRIYGYTF
NA TRBJ2-1 TRBD1 TRBV18 TGTGCCAGTTTTGGACAGGACACCTACAATGAGCAGTTCTTC CASFGQDTYNEQFF
NA TRBJ2-3 NA TRBV5-4 TGTGCCAGCAGCTTGGAAGGGACAAGACGGGCAGATACGCAGTATTTT CASSLEGTRRADTQYF
NA TRBJ2-1 NA TRBV11-3 TGTGCCAGCAGCTTAGATGGTAATACAGGCGGTGCCTACAATGAGCAGTTCTTC CASSLDGNTGGAYNEQFF
NA TRBJ2-5 NA TRBV7-2 TGTGCCAGCAGCTTACTTCTGGAGACCCAGTACTTC CASSLLLETQYF
NA TRBJ2-2 NA TRBV7-2 TGTGCCAGCAGCCCAGCGGGACAGGCGAACACCGGGGAGCTGTTTTTT CASSPAGQANTGELFF
NA TRBJ2-7 TRBD2 TRBV4-1 TGCGCCAGCAGCCAAGGGCTACTAGCGGGGGGGTCCTACGAGCAGTACTTC CASSQGLLAGGSYEQYF
NA TRBJ2-3 NA TRBV7-3 TGTGCCAGCAGCTTAATCGGGCGGGAAATAGGCACAGATACGCAGTATTTT CASSLIGREIGTDTQYF
few TRBJ1-4 TRBD1 TRBV28 TGTGCCAGCAGGACACAGGGGTCGAATGAATGGCTGTTTTTT CASRTQGSNEWLFF
NA TRBJ1-1 TRBD1 TRBV29-1 TGCAGCGTAGGGGACAGGGGGGTTAACACTGAAGCTTTCTTT CSVGDRGVNTEAFF
NA TRBJ2-1 NA TRBV4-2 TGTGCCAGCAGCCAAGGGGGGCTAGCAGGGTCCTACAATGAGCAGTTCTTC CASSQGGLAGSYNEQFF
NA TRBJ2-7 NA TRBV19 TGTGCCAGTAGTCTGGCGCGGGCAGGGGAGAACGAGCAGTACTTC CASSLARAGENEQYF
NA TRBJ1-5 NA TRBV28 TGTGCCAGCGGGGGGAGCCCGTTAACTAATCAGCCCCAGCATTTT CASGGSPLTNQPQHF
NA TRBJ1-5 TRBD1 TRBV7-8 TGTGCCAGCAGCCGGGACAGTAATCAGCCCCAGCATTTT CASSRDSNQPQHF
NA TRBJ1-2 NA TRBV4-1 TGCGCCAGCAGCCAAGAAAGGGGGTTCTATGGCTACACCTTC CASSQERGFYGYTF
NA TRBJ2-7 NA TRBV6-5 TGTGCCAACTCCCTCACGGTAACTTCCTACGAGCAGTACTTC CANSLTVTSYEQYF
NA TRBJ1-1 NA TRBV11-1 TGTGCCAGCAGCTTAGCTGACATACCGAACACTGAAGCTTTCTTT CASSLADIPNTEAFF
NA TRBJ2-1 TRBD2 TRBV9 TGTGCCAGCAGCGTAACTCTCACTAGCGGGGGGGGACGTCAGTTCTTC CASSVTLTSGGGRQFF
NA TRBJ1-2 NA TRBV28 TGTGCCAGCAGTTACACCGCCAGTTCCTATGGCTACACCTTC CASSYTASSYGYTF
few TRBJ1-4 TRBD1 TRBV5-4 TGTGCCAGCAGCTCCGGACCAGGGGGCAGAGATGAAAAACTGTTTTTT CASSSGPGGRDEKLFF
NA TRBJ2-5 TRBD2 TRBV4-2 TGTGCCAGCAGCCAAGATCGGAGTAGCGGGAGGCTTGGGGAGACCCAGTACTTC CASSQDRSSGRLGETQYF
NA TRBJ2-7 TRBD2 TRBV6-6 TGTGCCAGCAGTCCCCGACTAGCGGGAGCCTACGAGCAGTACTTC CASSPRLAGAYEQYF
NA TRBJ2-5 TRBD1 TRBV18 TGTGCCAGCTCACCGAGAGGGACAGGCATCAAGACCCAGTACTTC CASSPRGTGIKTQYF
NA TRBJ2-7 NA TRBV4-3 TGCGCCAGCAGCCAAGCTTACGGGGGTAGCTCCTACGAGCAGTACTTC CASSQAYGGSSYEQYF
NA TRBJ2-1 TRBD2 TRBV10-3 TGTGCCATCAGGAGCAGCGGGAGGGCCTACAATGAGCAGTTCTTC CAIRSSGRAYNEQFF
NA TRBJ1-1 TRBD1 TRBV28 TGTGCCAGCAGTTTAGGGGGACAGGGGGTTTATGCTTTCTTT CASSLGGQGVYAFF
NA TRBJ1-4 TRBD1 TRBV19 TGTGCCAGTACCGAGGACAGGGTCGTGAGGGAAAAACTGTTTTTT CASTEDRVVREKLFF
NA TRBJ1-1 NA TRBV9 TGTGCCAGCAGCGTAGGTACAGGGCCGAGGGCTTTCTTT CASSVGTGPRAFF
NA TRBJ2-3 NA TRBV12-2 TGTGCAAGTCGCCCAGGAGGGCGTAGCACAGATACGCAGTATTTT CASRPGGRSTDTQYF
NA TRBJ1-1 TRBD1 TRBV3-1/TRBV3-2 TGTGCCAGCAGCCCGTGGACAGGGCACACTGAAGCTTTCTTT CASSPWTGHTEAFF
once TRBJ1-2 NA TRBV12-3/TRBV12-4 TGTGCCAGCAGTCAAACGACAGGAGGCTACACCTTC CASSQTTGGYTF
NA TRBJ2-3 TRBD2 TRBV7-2 TGTGCCAGCAGCTCGAAAGGACTAGCCGCAGATACGCAGTATTTT CASSSKGLAADTQYF
NA TRBJ2-1 NA TRBV30 TGTGCCTGGAGTGAAACTAATGAGCAGTTCTTC CAWSETNEQFF
NA TRBJ1-1 NA TRBV7-9 TGTGCCAGCAGCTTAGGGCAAGTTACTGAAGCTTTCTTT CASSLGQVTEAFF
NA TRBJ2-2 NA TRBV9 TGTGCCAGCAGCCCTAGGACAGCTACCGGGGAGCTGTTTTTT CASSPRTATGELFF
few TRBJ2-3 NA TRBV28 TGTGCCAGCAGTTTTTCCGGGAGCGCAGATACGCAGTATTTT CASSFSGSADTQYF
NA TRBJ2-7 NA TRBV6-5 TGTGCCAGCAGTCGTGGGACATCCTCCTACGAGCAGTACTTC CASSRGTSSYEQYF
NA TRBJ1-6 TRBD1 TRBV28 TGTGCCAGCGTATCACCGGGACAGGGGGGCCGGGGGGCACCCCTCCACTTT CASVSPGQGGRGAPLHF
NA TRBJ2-1 TRBD2 TRBV5-6 TGTGCCAGCAGCGCCGCCCTTTGGAGCGGGATAAGGCTCAATGAGCAGTTCTTC CASSAALWSGIRLNEQFF
NA TRBJ1-6 NA TRBV5-1 TGCGCCAGCAAAACAGGGCCAACAAATTCACCCCTCCACTTT CASKTGPTNSPLHF
NA TRBJ1-2 NA TRBV6-7 TGTGCCAGCAGTTACTCCCTACTGTCGCGGTATGGCTACACCTTC CASSYSLLSRYGYTF